This is a list of T cell receptor beta chains from one sample in a study of blood T cell repertoires in COVID-19. Sequenced by immunoSEQ multiplex PCR; TCRdb stores in-frame clones only, minus some. The top ten hold about 25% of the sample, which has 100,000 to 150,000 clones, about 77% seen once. Input material: peripheral blood. The receptors originated from a human donor in a cohort sampled during active COVID-19. CDR3s include the opening cysteine and the closing phenylalanine or tryptophan. Fields, in order: D gene, clone size, J gene, V gene, CDR3 DNA, CDR3 protein. The D gene is left open where the match is weak. Only part of the rows carry a size: once, few, many, or a class if the clone is expanded.

. | . | TRBJ1-4 | TRBV4-1 | TGCGCCAGCAGCCAAGAACGGGGGGAAGTGAAACTGTTTTTT | CASSQERGEVKLFF
. | . | TRBJ2-7 | TRBV30 | TGTGCCTGGAGTGTAGGGAGCAGGGGAACCTACGAGCAGTACTTC | CAWSVGSRGTYEQYF
. | . | TRBJ1-1 | TRBV19 | TGTGCCAGTAGTATCGCCAGGAACACTGAAGCTTTCTTT | CASSIARNTEAFF
. | . | TRBJ1-5 | TRBV7-9 | TGTGCCAGCAGCCCCGCTACTGTAGATCAGCCCCAGCATTTT | CASSPATVDQPQHF
. | once | TRBJ1-1 | TRBV7-6 | TGTGCCAGCAGCTTAATGGGTCAGGGGATGAACACTGAAGCTTTCTTT | CASSLMGQGMNTEAFF
. | once | TRBJ2-7 | TRBV7-8 | TGTGCCAGCAGCTTAGAACAGGTCATAGCCTACGAGCAGTACTTC | CASSLEQVIAYEQYF
TRBD1 | once | TRBJ1-6 | TRBV7-9 | TGTGCCAGCAGCTTAGGGGACAGGGGATATTCACCCCTCCACTTT | CASSLGDRGYSPLHF
. | . | TRBJ1-6 | TRBV2 | TGTGCCAGCACCGAAGTTAGCTCCTATAATTCACCCCTCCACTTT | CASTEVSSYNSPLHF
TRBD2 | . | TRBJ2-5 | TRBV7-2 | TGTGCCAGCAGCTTATTAGCGGGAGTGGAGACCCAGTACTTC | CASSLLAGVETQYF
TRBD2 | . | TRBJ2-1 | TRBV6-2/TRBV6-3 | TGTGCCAGCAGTCTAGCGGGAGGGTACAATGAGCAGTTCTTC | CASSLAGGYNEQFF
. | . | TRBJ2-7 | TRBV27 | TGTGCCAGCAGTTTGGAACAGGGATTCGAGCAGTACTTC | CASSLEQGFEQYF
. | few | TRBJ2-3 | TRBV30 | TGTGCCTGGAGTGTAGCGACTTTGGATACGCAGTATTTT | CAWSVATLDTQYF
. | . | TRBJ2-1 | TRBV4-2 | TGTGCCAGCAGCCAAGATGGGAGCGGGTACAATGAGCAGTTCTTC | CASSQDGSGYNEQFF
TRBD1 | . | TRBJ1-2 | TRBV7-2 | TGTGCCAGCACCAATGACAGGGGGCTTGGCTACACCTTC | CASTNDRGLGYTF
. | . | TRBJ2-7 | TRBV28 | TGTGCCAGCGGGGGCAGGGACTACGAGCAGTACTTC | CASGGRDYEQYF
. | . | TRBJ1-2 | TRBV15 | TGTGCCACCAGGCCGGGGGGTGAGGGACGTATCTATGGCTACACCTTC | CATRPGGEGRIYGYTF
TRBD1 | . | TRBJ2-6 | TRBV7-8 | TGTGCCAGCAGTCGCCAGATCGGGACAGGGCTCCCTGGGGCCAACGTCCTGACTTTC | CASSRQIGTGLPGANVLTF
. | . | TRBJ2-3 | TRBV5-4 | TGTGCCAGCAGCTTGTCGGTGCGGGCAGATACGCAGTATTTT | CASSLSVRADTQYF
. | . | TRBJ1-5 | TRBV2 | TGTGCCAGCAGTGAATTGCAGATTAGCAATCAGCCCCAGCATTTT | CASSELQISNQPQHF
TRBD1 | once | TRBJ2-2 | TRBV24-1 | TGTGCCACCAGTGAACTACAGGGGGACACCGGGGAGCTGTTTTTT | CATSELQGDTGELFF
. | . | TRBJ2-1 | TRBV10-3 | TGTGCCATCGGTGGCGGGGACTACAATGAGCAGTTCTTC | CAIGGGDYNEQFF
TRBD1 | . | TRBJ2-7 | TRBV12-3/TRBV12-4 | TGTGCCAGCACCCAGACAGGGACCTACGAGCAGTACTTC | CASTQTGTYEQYF
. | . | TRBJ2-2 | TRBV6-2/TRBV6-3 | TGTGCCAGCAGTTCCCGGGTGAACACCGGGGAGCTGTTTTTT | CASSSRVNTGELFF
TRBD2 | . | TRBJ2-5 | TRBV7-2 | TGTGCCAGCAGCTTAGCGCTAGCGGGGGGGCCGGAGACCCAGTACTTC | CASSLALAGGPETQYF
. | . | TRBJ1-1 | TRBV19 | TGTGCCAGTAGTCTGGAGGCAGAAAACACTGAAGCTTTCTTT | CASSLEAENTEAFF
. | . | TRBJ2-1 | TRBV18 | TGTGCCAGCTCACTGGGCCCGCTCAATGAGCAGTTCTTC | CASSLGPLNEQFF
TRBD2 | . | TRBJ2-5 | TRBV2 | TGTGCCAGCAGTGGGACTAGCGGGGGGGCGGAGACCCAGTACTTC | CASSGTSGGAETQYF
. | once | TRBJ1-2 | TRBV20-1 | TGCAGTGCTAGTTCGGGGGGGATGAACTATGGCTACACCTTC | CSASSGGMNYGYTF
TRBD1 | . | TRBJ1-2 | TRBV5-6 | TGTGCCAGCAGCGGAATAATCCGGGACAGGGTTAACTATGGCTACACCTTC | CASSGIIRDRVNYGYTF
. | few | TRBJ1-4 | TRBV19 | TGTGCCAGTAGTCCACAGGACCTAAGTGGGGAAAAACTGTTTTTT | CASSPQDLSGEKLFF
. | . | TRBJ1-1 | TRBV4-2 | TGTGCCAGCAGCCAAGATGAGGCGACCGCTGAAGCTTTCTTT | CASSQDEATAEAFF
TRBD1 | . | TRBJ1-2 | TRBV5-8 | TGTGCCAGCAGCGCCCGGGACAGGGGGCCCCGTGATGGCTACACCTTC | CASSARDRGPRDGYTF
TRBD1 | once | TRBJ1-1 | TRBV5-5 | TGTGCCAGCAGCTTTGGACAGGGGGCCCTTCTTAACATGAACACTGAAGCTTTCTTT | CASSFGQGALLNMNTEAFF
TRBD2 | . | TRBJ2-7 | TRBV28 | TGTGCCAGCAGTCGCGGGGGATCGAGCTCCTACGAGCAGTACTTC | CASSRGGSSSYEQYF
. | . | TRBJ1-1 | TRBV28 | TGTGCCAGCAGTTTCGGGGTCGGTGAAGCTTTCTTT | CASSFGVGEAFF
. | . | TRBJ1-4 | TRBV5-5 | TGTGCCAGCAGCCTGACAGGCGGAAATAATGAAAAACTGTTTTTT | CASSLTGGNNEKLFF
. | . | TRBJ2-3 | TRBV7-3 | TGTGCCAGCAGCTCCAGTCCAGGGGATACGCAGTATTTT | CASSSSPGDTQYF
TRBD1 | . | TRBJ1-2 | TRBV28 | TGTGCCAGTTCCCCGGACAGGGTCGGTGGCTACACCTTC | CASSPDRVGGYTF
. | . | TRBJ2-2 | TRBV4-2 | TGTGCCAGCAGCCAGCAAGGCGGGACCGGGGAGCTGTTTTTT | CASSQQGGTGELFF
. | . | TRBJ1-1 | TRBV12-3/TRBV12-4 | TGTGCCAGCAGCCCGGTGACTAACACTGAAGCTTTCTTT | CASSPVTNTEAFF
. | . | TRBJ1-3 | TRBV7-2 | TGTGCCAGCAGCCAGACAGGCTCTGGAAACACCATATATTTT | CASSQTGSGNTIYF
. | few | TRBJ2-2 | TRBV12-5 | TGTGCTAGTGGTTGGTTTAGGACAGTTGGCACCGGGGAGCTGTTTTTT | CASGWFRTVGTGELFF
. | . | TRBJ2-7 | TRBV29-1 | TGCAGCGTTGGAAAACCCTCTACCTACGAGCAGTACTTC | CSVGKPSTYEQYF
TRBD1 | . | TRBJ2-7 | TRBV29-1 | TGCAGCGCACTGAGGACAGGGAACGAGCAGTACTTC | CSALRTGNEQYF
. | . | TRBJ2-1 | TRBV3-1/TRBV3-2 | TGTGCCAGCAGCCGCCACCCCCTGTTATCAGGGGCTACCTACAATGAGCAGTTCTTC | CASSRHPLLSGATYNEQFF
TRBD1 | . | TRBJ1-2 | TRBV6-1 | TGTGCCAGCAGTGAAGCAGGGGGCGGGGACTATGGCTACACCTTC | CASSEAGGGDYGYTF
. | . | TRBJ1-5 | TRBV19 | TGTGCCAGTAGGGACACAGGGCGCAGCAATCAGCCCCAGCATTTT | CASRDTGRSNQPQHF
. | . | TRBJ2-2 | TRBV3-1/TRBV3-2 | TGTGCCAGCAGTCGGACTTTTAGTCCGAACACCGGGGAGCTGTTTTTT | CASSRTFSPNTGELFF
TRBD1 | few | TRBJ1-6 | TRBV2 | TGTGCCAGCAGCGGGGACAGGGGGAATGCGGCCCTCCACTTT | CASSGDRGNAALHF
. | once | TRBJ2-3 | TRBV15 | TGTGCCACCAGCAGAGATATTTCCGCGGCTTTCACAGATACGCAGTATTTT | CATSRDISAAFTDTQYF
TRBD1 | few | TRBJ1-2 | TRBV6-1 | TGTGCCAGCAGTGAACTAGTCGACAGGGCCTATGGCTACACCTTC | CASSELVDRAYGYTF
TRBD1 | many | TRBJ2-7 | TRBV7-8 | TGTGCCAGCAGCTTAGAGCCCGGGGTTTGGGACAGCTACGAGCAGTACTTC | CASSLEPGVWDSYEQYF
. | once | TRBJ2-3 | TRBV5-1 | TGCGCCAGCAGCTTGGCGGGAGCCCGCACAGATACGCAGTATTTT | CASSLAGARTDTQYF
TRBD2 | . | TRBJ2-3 | TRBV9 | TGTGCCAGCAGCGTCCTCGCGGGGGACCCCACAGATACGCAGTATTTT | CASSVLAGDPTDTQYF
. | . | TRBJ2-1 | TRBV5-1 | TGCGCCAGCAGCTTGGACAGACCCTCCTACAATGAGCAGTTCTTC | CASSLDRPSYNEQFF
. | . | TRBJ2-2 | TRBV9 | TGTGCCAGCAGCGTAACGGCGGGGGGGGAGCTGTTTTTT | CASSVTAGGELFF
. | . | TRBJ1-4 | TRBV30 | TGTGCCTGGACTTGGGGGCCGGAGGAAAAACTGTTTTTT | CAWTWGPEEKLFF
. | . | TRBJ2-7 | TRBV18 | TGTGCCAGCTCATACAACTACGAGCAGTACTTC | CASSYNYEQYF
. | . | TRBJ1-1 | TRBV7-6 | TGTGCCAGCAGCCTCCGCACTGAAGCTTTCTTT | CASSLRTEAFF
TRBD1 | . | TRBJ2-5 | TRBV18 | TGTGCCAGCTCCGAGACAGGGGTTCCGACCCAGTACTTC | CASSETGVPTQYF